The 13 T cell receptor beta chains presented below share a single source sample, sequenced in a study of graft-versus-host responses after intestinal transplantation. Which antigens these TCRs recognize remains unknown. The repertoire was sequenced with immunoSEQ multiplex PCR; TCRdb's copy has only in-frame clones and lacks some. The sample yields over 80,000 clones, about 90% seen once. The specimen was unstimulated CD8+ T cells sorted from spleen or lymph node cells, collected before transplant. All receptors derive from a human donor who was the organ donor for an intestinal transplant.

The chain has TRBV19 and TRBJ2-1; D is perhaps TRBD2 (7 bases). The V end was cut by 7 bases, the J end by 8 bases, with 18 bases between. The germline V gene encodes CDR1 LNHDA and CDR2 SQIVND (reference sequence). The CDR3 runs 14 residues. CDR3 sequence reads: CASKVVGGRDEQFF. The CDR3 DNA reads TGTGCCAGTAAAGTTGTGGGGGGGCGCGATGAGCAGTTCTTC.

The CDR3 region has the DNA TGCAGCGTTCGGACAGGGAGCGAGCAGTACTTC. It codes for CSVRTGSEQYF. The rearrangement joins TRBV29-1 to TRBJ2-7; TRBD1 agrees at 8 bases. This CDR3 has 11 residues. Germline trimming cut 5 bases from V and 6 bases from J; bases unmatched to any gene: 3. The germline CDR1 and CDR2 sequences are SQVTM and ANQGSEA.

The chain couples TRBV13 to TRBJ1-6; 8 positions agree with TRBD1. The CDR3 has 16 amino acids. CDR1 is PRHDT and CDR2 is FYEKMQ in the germline V gene (reference sequence). J was trimmed by 1 base and V by 3 bases; bases with no gene match: 2. The CDR3 nucleotides are TGTGCCAGCAGCTTCCAGGGGGCATCCTATAATTCACCCCTCCACTTT. Protein sequence: CASSFQGASYNSPLHF.

The chain employs TRBV9 and TRBJ2-3; D possibly corresponds to TRBD2 (6 bases). The CDR3 is made up of 16 amino acids. Trimming took off 0 bases at V and 0 bases at J, with 11 bases between the two ends. Germline V gene lookup returns CDR1 SGDLS and CDR2 YYNGEE. This chain's CDR3 is CASSVEDGTSTDTQYF. CDR3 nucleotides: TGTGCCAGCAGCGTAGAAGACGGGACTAGCACAGATACGCAGTATTTT. Based on the CDR3 plus reference TRBV9 and TRBJ2-3, the full variable domain is DSGVTQTPKHLITATGQRVTLRCSPRSGDLSVYWYQQSLDQGLQFLIQYYNGEERAKGNILERFSAQQFPDLHSELNLSSLELGDSALYFCASSVEDGTSTDTQYFGPGTRLTVL.

V gene TRBV27 combines with J gene TRBJ1-1; 11 bases map to TRBD1. CDR3 length: 13 amino acids. The ends lost 6 bases at V and 5 bases at J; junction bases unmatched: 2. Germline lookup yields CDR1 MNHEY and CDR2 SMNVEV (reference sequence). The DNA of the CDR3 is TGTGCCAGCAGGTGGGACAGGGGGACTGAAGCTTTCTTT. It is translated as CASRWDRGTEAFF.

The chain couples TRBV7-9 to TRBJ1-1, with D uncertain. V lost 2 bases and J 5 bases, leaving 12 bases between the germline ends. There are 14 residues in the CDR3. CDR1 and CDR2 (germline): SEHNR, FQNEAQ (reference sequence). CDR3 in amino acids: CASSLPSLATEAFF. CDR3 in DNA: TGTGCCAGCAGCTTACCAAGTCTAGCGACTGAAGCTTTCTTT.

In nucleotides, the CDR3 is TGTGCCAGCAGCTCTCAGGACAGTAACTATGGCTACACCTTC. It specifies CASSSQDSNYGYTF. The rearrangement joins TRBV13 to TRBJ1-2; a possible D gene is TRBD1 (6 bases). Trimming stripped 4 bases from V and 1 base from J, with 10 bases between. The germline V gene encodes CDR1 PRHDT and CDR2 FYEKMQ (reference sequence). This CDR3 is 14 amino acids long.

The chain uses TRBV9 and TRBJ2-3, with 7 bases identical to TRBD2. Trimming at V came to 8 bases and at J to 4 bases, leaving 4 bases not matched to a gene. CDR3 length equals 12 residues. Germline CDR1 SGDLS, CDR2 YYNGEE. CDR3 sequence reads: CASGGEPDTQYF. CDR3 nucleotides: TGTGCCAGTGGGGGGGAACCAGATACGCAGTATTTT.

This clone qualifies as medium-sized. This sequence joins TRBV21-1 and TRBJ1-4; TRBD1 reflects the table's D call only, with no check against the DNA. TRBV21-1 is a pseudogene. CDR3 size: 13 residues. CDR3 nucleotides: TGTGCCCCAAGGCCCCAGGGGTGTGAAAAACTGTTTTTT. This translates into CAPRPQGCEKLFF.

J is TRBJ1-2 and V is TRBV13; D ambiguous. Germline V gives CDR1 PRHDT, CDR2 FYEKMQ (reference sequence). This CDR3 comprises 15 residues. The ends were cut back, 5 bases at V and 3 bases at J, with 16 bases in the middle. As DNA, the CDR3 is TGTGCCAGCAGCCCCCGCCCGGGAGGAGACTATGGCTACACCTTC. Translation: CASSPRPGGDYGYTF.

This chain connects TRBV13 to TRBJ2-5; 11 nucleotides agree with TRBD2. The CDR3 is 16 amino acids. From germline, CDR1 is PRHDT and CDR2 FYEKMQ (reference sequence). Unmatched junction bases numbered 8, after V lost 4 bases and J lost 4 bases. The chain's CDR3 is CASSSAGLAAPETQYF. The CDR3 nucleotides read TGTGCCAGCAGCTCAGCGGGACTAGCGGCACCAGAGACCCAGTACTTC. The full variable domain, with the rest looked up from reference TRBV13 and TRBJ2-5, is AAGVIQSPRHLIKEKRETATLKCYPIPRHDTVYWYQQGPGQDPQFLISFYEKMQSDKGSIPDRFSAQQFSDYHSELNMSSLELGDSALYFCASSSAGLAAPETQYFGPGTRLLVL.

The chain combines TRBV19 with TRBJ2-7; possibly TRBD2 for D (5 bases). The CDR3 runs to 14 residues. Trimming stripped 3 bases from V and 5 bases from J, with 14 bases between. Germline CDR1 is LNHDA and CDR2 is SQIVND (reference sequence). DNA for the CDR3: TGTGCCAGTAGTATTAGGGAGAAGATCCACGAGCAGTACTTC. Its translation is CASSIREKIHEQYF.

This chain uses TRBV27 with TRBJ2-1, with 7 bases fitting TRBD2. CDR1 and CDR2 from the germline V gene are MNHEY and SMNVEV (reference sequence). The J segment lost 10 bases and the V segment lost 7 bases, leaving 10 bases of the junction unmatched. This CDR3 has 13 amino acids. The CDR3 region is CASTPGRGVEQFF. The CDR3 DNA follows: TGTGCCAGCACCCCGGGGAGGGGAGTAGAGCAGTTCTTC.